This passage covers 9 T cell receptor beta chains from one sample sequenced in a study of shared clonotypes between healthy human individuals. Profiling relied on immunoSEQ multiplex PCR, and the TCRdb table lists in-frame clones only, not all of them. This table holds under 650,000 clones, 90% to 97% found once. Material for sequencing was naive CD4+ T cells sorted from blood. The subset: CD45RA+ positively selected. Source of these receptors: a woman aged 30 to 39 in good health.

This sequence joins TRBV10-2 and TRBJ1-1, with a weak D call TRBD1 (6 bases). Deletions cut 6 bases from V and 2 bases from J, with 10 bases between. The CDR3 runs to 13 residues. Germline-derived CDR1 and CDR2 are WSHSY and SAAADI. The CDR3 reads CASRQGTNTEAFF. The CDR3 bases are TGCGCCAGCAGGCAGGGGACTAACACTGAAGCTTTCTTT.

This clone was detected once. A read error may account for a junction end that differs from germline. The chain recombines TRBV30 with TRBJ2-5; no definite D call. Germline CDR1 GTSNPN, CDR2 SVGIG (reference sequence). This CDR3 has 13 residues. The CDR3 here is CAVGFRLGETQYF. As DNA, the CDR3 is TGCGCGGTTGGATTTAGACTCGGCGAGACCCAGTACTTC.

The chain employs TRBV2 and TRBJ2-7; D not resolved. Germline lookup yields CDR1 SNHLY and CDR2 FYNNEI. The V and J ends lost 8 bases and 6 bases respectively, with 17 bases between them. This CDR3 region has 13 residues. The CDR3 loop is CASARRTPGEQYF. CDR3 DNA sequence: TGTGCCAGCGCGCGTCGGACCCCCGGCGAGCAGTACTTC.

CDR3 DNA: TGTGCCAGCAGTTCAAGAGAGGCTACCTATGGCTACACCTTC. Protein sequence: CASSSREATYGYTF. This chain connects TRBV6-5 to TRBJ1-2; no clear D. There are 14 residues in the CDR3. V lost 4 bases to trimming and J lost 4 bases, with 13 bases between them. Per germline, CDR1 MNHEY and CDR2 SVGAGI.

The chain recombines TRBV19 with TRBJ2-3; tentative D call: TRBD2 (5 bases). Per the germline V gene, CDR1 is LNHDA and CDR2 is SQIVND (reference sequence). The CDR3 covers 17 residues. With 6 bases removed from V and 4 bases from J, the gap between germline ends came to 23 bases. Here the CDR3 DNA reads TGTGCCAGTAGCCATGTACTGGGGAGCCCGGGCGCAGATACGCAGTATTTT. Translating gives CASSHVLGSPGADTQYF.

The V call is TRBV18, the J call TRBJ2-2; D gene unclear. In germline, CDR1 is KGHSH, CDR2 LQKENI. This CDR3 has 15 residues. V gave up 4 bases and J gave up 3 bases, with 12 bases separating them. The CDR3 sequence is CASSLYARDTGELFF. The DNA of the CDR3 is TGTGCCAGCTCACTGTACGCCCGGGACACCGGGGAGCTGTTTTTT.

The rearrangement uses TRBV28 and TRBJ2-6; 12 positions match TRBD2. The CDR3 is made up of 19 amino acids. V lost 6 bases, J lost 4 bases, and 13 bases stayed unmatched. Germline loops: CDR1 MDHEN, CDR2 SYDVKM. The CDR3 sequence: CASRLTSGSITTGANVLTF. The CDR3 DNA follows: TGTGCCAGCAGATTGACTAGCGGGAGTATCACCACCGGGGCCAACGTCCTGACTTTC.

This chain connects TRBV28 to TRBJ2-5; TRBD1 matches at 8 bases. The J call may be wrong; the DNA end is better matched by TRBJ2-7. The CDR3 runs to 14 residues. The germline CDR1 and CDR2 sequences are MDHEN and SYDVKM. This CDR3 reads CASSLPQGDYEQYF. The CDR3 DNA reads TGTGCCAGCAGTTTGCCACAGGGGGACTACGAGCAGTACTTC.

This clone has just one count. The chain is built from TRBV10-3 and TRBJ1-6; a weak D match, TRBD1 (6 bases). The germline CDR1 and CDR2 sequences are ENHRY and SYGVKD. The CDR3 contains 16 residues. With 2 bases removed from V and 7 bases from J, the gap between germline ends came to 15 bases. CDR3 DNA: TGTGCCATCAGTGAGCTATCGACAGGCGGAAATTCACCCCTCCACTTT. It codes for CAISELSTGGNSPLHF.